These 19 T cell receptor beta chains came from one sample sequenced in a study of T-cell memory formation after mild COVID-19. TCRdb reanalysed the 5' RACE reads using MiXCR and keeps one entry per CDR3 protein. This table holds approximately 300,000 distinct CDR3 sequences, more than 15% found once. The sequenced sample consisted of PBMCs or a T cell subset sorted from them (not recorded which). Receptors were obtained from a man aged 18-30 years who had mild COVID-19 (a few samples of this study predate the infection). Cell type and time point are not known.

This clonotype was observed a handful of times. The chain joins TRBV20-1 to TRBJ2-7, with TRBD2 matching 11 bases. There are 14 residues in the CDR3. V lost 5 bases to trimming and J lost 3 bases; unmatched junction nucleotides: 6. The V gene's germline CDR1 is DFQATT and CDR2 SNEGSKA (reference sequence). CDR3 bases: TGCAGTGCTCAGGAGACTAGCGGGGACTACGAGCAGTACTTC. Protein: CSAQETSGDYEQYF.

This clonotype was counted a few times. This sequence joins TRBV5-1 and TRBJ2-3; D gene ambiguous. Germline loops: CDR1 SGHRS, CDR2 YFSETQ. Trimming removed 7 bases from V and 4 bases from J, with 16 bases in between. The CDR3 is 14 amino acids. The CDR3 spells CASGPVSYADTQYF. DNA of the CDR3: TGCGCCAGCGGGCCCGTTTCGTATGCAGATACGCAGTATTTT.

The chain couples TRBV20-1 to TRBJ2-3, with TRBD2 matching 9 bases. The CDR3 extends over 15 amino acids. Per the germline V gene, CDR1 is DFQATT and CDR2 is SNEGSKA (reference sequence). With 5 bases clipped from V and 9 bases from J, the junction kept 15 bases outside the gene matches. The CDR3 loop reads CSAVGLAGTLGTQYF. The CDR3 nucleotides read TGCAGTGCTGTAGGGCTAGCGGGGACCCTGGGGACGCAGTATTTT.

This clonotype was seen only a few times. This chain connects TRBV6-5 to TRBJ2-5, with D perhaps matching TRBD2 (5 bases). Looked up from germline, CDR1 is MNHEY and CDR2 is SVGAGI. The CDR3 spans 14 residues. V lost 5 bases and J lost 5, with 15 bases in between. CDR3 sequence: CASSTVHPGETQYF. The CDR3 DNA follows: TGTGCCAGCAGTACCGTCCATCCGGGGGAGACCCAGTACTTC.

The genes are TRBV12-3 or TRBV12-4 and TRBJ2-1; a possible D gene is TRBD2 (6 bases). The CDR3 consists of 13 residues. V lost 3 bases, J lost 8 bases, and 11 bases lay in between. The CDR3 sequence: CASSLVREDEQFF. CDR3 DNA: TGTGCCAGCAGTTTGGTCAGGGAGGATGAGCAGTTCTTC.

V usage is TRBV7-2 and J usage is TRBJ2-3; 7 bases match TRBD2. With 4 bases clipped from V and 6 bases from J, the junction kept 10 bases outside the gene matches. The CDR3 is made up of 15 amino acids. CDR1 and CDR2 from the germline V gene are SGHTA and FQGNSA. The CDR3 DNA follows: TGTGCCAGCAGCTCGCGAGCGGGGTCGGGGGATACGCAGTATTTT. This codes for CASSSRAGSGDTQYF.

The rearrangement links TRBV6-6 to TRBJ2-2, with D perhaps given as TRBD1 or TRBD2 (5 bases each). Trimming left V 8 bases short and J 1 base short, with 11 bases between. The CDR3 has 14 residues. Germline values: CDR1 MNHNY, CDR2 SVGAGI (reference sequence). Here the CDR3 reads CASGRGGNTGELFF. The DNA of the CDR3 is TGTGCCAGCGGTCGTGGGGGGAACACCGGGGAGCTGTTTTTT.

CDR3 region: CATSRGSELNTEAFF. In DNA form, the CDR3 reads TGTGCCACCAGCAGAGGAAGTGAATTGAACACTGAAGCTTTCTTT. The V call is TRBV15, the J call TRBJ1-1; D is ambiguous. The CDR3 spans 15 residues. The V gene's germline CDR1 is LNHNV and CDR2 YYDKDF (reference sequence). Deletions cut 1 base from V and 0 bases from J, with 9 bases between.

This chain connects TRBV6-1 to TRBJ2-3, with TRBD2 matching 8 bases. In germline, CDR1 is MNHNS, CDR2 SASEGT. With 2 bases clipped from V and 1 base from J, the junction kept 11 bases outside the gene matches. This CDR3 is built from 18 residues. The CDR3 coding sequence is TGTGCCAGCAGTGAATACAGCGGGGGCCCAGCTGGCACAGATACGCAGTATTTT. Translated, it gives CASSEYSGGPAGTDTQYF.

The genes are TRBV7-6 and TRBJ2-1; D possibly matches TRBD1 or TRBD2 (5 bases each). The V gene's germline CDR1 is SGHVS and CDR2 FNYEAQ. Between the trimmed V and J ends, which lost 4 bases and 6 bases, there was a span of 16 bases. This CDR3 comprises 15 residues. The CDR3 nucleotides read TGTGCCAGCAGCTACGGGGCTAGCCCGTTCAATGAGCAGTTCTTC. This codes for CASSYGASPFNEQFF.

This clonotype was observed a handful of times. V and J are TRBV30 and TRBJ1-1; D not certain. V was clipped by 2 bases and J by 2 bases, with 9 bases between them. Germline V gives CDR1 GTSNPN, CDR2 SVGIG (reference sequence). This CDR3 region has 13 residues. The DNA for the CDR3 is TGTGCCTGGAGTTACGCGGAAAACACTGAAGCTTTCTTT. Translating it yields CAWSYAENTEAFF.

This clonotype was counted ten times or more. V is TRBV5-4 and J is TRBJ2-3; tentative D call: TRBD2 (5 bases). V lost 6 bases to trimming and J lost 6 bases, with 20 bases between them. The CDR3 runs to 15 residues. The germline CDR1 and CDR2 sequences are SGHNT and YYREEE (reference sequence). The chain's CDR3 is CASTTPGGSADTQYF. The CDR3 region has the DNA TGTGCCAGCACGACGCCCGGCGGGTCCGCCGATACGCAGTATTTT.

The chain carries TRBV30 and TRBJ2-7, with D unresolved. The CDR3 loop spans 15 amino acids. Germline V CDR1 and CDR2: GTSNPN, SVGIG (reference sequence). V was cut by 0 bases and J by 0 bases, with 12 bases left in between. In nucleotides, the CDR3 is TGTGCCTGGAGTGTAGACCAGCCCAGCTCCTACGAGCAGTACTTC. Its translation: CAWSVDQPSSYEQYF.

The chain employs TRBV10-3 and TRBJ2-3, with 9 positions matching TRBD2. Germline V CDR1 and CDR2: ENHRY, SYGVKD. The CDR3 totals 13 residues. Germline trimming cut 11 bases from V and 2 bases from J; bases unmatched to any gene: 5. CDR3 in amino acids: CALAGGNTDTQYF. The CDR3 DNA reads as TGTGCCTTGGCGGGGGGGAACACAGATACGCAGTATTTT.

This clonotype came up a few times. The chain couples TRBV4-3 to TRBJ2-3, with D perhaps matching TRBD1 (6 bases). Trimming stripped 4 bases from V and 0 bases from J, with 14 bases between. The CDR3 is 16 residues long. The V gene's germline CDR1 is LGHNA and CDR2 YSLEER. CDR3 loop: CASSPRTASSTDTQYF. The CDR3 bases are TGCGCCAGCAGCCCTCGGACAGCCTCTAGCACAGATACGCAGTATTTT.

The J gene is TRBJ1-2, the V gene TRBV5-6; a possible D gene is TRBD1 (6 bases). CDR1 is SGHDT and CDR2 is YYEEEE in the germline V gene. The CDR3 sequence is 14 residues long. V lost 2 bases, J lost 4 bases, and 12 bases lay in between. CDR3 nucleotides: TGTGCCAGCAGCTTCCAGGACAGTCTCTATGGCTACACCTTC. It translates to CASSFQDSLYGYTF. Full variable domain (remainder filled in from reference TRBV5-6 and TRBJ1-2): DAGVTQSPTHLIKTRGQQVTLRCSPKSGHDTVSWYQQALGQGPQFIFQYYEEEERQRGNFPDRFSGHQFPNYSSELNVNALLLGDSALYLCASSFQDSLYGYTFGSGTRLTVV.

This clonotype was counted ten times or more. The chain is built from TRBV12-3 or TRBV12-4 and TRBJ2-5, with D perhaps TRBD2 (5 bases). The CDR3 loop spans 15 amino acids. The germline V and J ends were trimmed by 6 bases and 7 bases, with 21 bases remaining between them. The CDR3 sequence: CASRGDSGNDPTQYF. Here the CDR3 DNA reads TGTGCCAGCAGAGGTGATTCCGGGAACGACCCGACCCAGTACTTC.

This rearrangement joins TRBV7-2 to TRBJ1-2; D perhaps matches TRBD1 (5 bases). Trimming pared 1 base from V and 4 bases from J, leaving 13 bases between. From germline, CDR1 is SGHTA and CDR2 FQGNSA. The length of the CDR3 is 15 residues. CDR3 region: CASSLEPGLGYGYTF. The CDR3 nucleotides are TGTGCCAGCAGCTTAGAGCCGGGGCTGGGCTATGGCTACACCTTC.

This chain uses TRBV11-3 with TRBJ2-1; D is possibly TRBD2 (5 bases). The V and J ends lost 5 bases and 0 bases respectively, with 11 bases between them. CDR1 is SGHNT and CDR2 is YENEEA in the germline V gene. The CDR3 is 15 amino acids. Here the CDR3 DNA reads TGTGCCAGCAGCCATGGGAGCGGCTCCTACAATGAGCAGTTCTTC. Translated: CASSHGSGSYNEQFF.